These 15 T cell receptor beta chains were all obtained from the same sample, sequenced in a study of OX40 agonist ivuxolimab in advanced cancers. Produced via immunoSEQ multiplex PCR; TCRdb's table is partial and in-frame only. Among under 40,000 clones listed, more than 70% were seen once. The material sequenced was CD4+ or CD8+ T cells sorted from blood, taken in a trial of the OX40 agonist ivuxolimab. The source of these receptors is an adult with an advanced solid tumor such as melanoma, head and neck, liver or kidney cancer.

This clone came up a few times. Here the CDR3 DNA reads TGTGCCAGCAGTTTGACAGGGGGCAGCAATCAGCCCCAGCATTTT. This translates into CASSLTGGSNQPQHF. The chain carries TRBV28 and TRBJ1-5; 10 nucleotides line up with TRBD1. The germline CDR1 and CDR2 sequences are MDHEN and SYDVKM. This CDR3 has 15 residues. J lost 1 base, V lost 3 bases, and 0 bases had no gene match.

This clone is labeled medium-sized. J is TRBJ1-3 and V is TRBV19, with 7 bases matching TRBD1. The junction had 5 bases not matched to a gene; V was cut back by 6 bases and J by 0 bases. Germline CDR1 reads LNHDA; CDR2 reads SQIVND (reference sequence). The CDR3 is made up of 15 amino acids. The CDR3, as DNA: TGTGCCAGTAGGGGACAGTTAGTCTCTGGAAACACCATATATTTT. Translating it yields CASRGQLVSGNTIYF.

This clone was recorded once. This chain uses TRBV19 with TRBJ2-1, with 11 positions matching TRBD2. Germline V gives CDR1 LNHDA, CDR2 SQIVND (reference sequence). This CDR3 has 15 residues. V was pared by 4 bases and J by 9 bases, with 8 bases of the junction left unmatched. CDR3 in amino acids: CASSTSSGRLAEQFF. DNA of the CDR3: TGTGCCAGTAGTACATCTAGCGGGAGGCTTGCTGAGCAGTTCTTC. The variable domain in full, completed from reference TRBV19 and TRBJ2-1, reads DGGITQSPKYLFRKEGQNVTLSCEQNLNHDAMYWYRQDPGQGLRLIYYSQIVNDFQKGDIAEGYSVSREKKESFPLTVTSAQKNPTAFYLCASSTSSGRLAEQFFGPGTRLTVL.

The DNA of the CDR3 is TGTGCCAGCAGCCCACAAGCGACCGGGGGAGATACGCAGTATTTT. This codes for CASSPQATGGDTQYF. This rearrangement joins TRBV7-6 to TRBJ2-3; maybe TRBD2 (6 bases). Germline lookup yields CDR1 SGHVS and CDR2 FNYEAQ. The V end was cut by 5 bases, the J end by 5 bases, with 17 bases between. The CDR3 runs to 15 residues.

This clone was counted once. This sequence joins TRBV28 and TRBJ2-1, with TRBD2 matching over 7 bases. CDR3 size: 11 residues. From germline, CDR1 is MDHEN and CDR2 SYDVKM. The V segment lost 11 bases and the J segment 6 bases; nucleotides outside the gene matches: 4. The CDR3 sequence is CAGGGPNEQFF. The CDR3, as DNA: TGTGCCGGGGGAGGGCCCAATGAGCAGTTCTTC.

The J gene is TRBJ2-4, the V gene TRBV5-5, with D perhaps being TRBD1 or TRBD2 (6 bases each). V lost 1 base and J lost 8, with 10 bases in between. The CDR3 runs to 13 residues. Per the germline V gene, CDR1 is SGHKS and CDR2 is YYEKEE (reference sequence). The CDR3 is CASSLRRGDIQYF. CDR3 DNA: TGTGCCAGCAGCTTGAGGAGGGGGGACATTCAGTACTTC.

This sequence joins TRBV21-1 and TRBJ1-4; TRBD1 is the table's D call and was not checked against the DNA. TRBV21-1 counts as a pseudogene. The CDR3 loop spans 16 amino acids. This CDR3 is CASSNRGDRVGEKLFF. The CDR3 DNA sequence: TGTGCCAGCAGCAATAGGGGTGACAGGGTAGGAGAAAAACTGTTTTTT.

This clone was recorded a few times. CDR3 DNA sequence: TGCGCCAGCAGCTTTTTAAGCCCCTCTGGAAACACCATATATTTT. Its protein product is CASSFLSPSGNTIYF. The chain has TRBV5-1 and TRBJ1-3; D is ambiguous. V shed 2 bases and J shed 0 bases, with 9 bases lying between them. CDR1 and CDR2 (germline): SGHRS, YFSETQ. This CDR3 region has 15 residues.

The CDR3 spells CASSLETGSETQYF. The CDR3 DNA reads as TGCGCCAGCAGCTTGGAGACAGGGAGCGAGACCCAGTACTTC. The rearrangement links TRBV5-1 to TRBJ2-5, with TRBD1 matching 7 bases. Germline V gives CDR1 SGHRS, CDR2 YFSETQ. Losses at the gene ends were 0 bases for V and 5 bases for J; bases not matched to a gene: 4. This CDR3 spans 14 amino acids.

The CDR3 nucleotides read TGTGCCAGCTCCGGGCAGCGGGCCGCCGCTGGGGAGCTGTTTTTT. Its translation is CASSGQRAAAGELFF. This chain joins TRBV7-2 and TRBJ2-2; possible D gene TRBD2, 6 bases. The CDR3 spans 15 residues. V lost 8 bases, J lost 8 bases, and 21 bases lay in between. Germline V CDR1 and CDR2: SGHTA, FQGNSA.

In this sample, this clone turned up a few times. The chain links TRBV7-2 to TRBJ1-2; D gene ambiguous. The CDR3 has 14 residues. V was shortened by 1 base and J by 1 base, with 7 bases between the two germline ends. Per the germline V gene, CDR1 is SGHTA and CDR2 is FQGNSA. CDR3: CASSLGGINYGYTF. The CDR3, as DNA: TGTGCCAGCAGCTTAGGCGGGATTAACTATGGCTACACCTTC.

The CDR3 bases are TGTGCCAGCAGCTTGAGACAGGGGAGAAACACCGGGGAGCTGTTTTTT. Its protein product is CASSLRQGRNTGELFF. V is TRBV7-9 and J is TRBJ2-2; 8 nucleotides align to TRBD1. CDR1 SEHNR and CDR2 FQNEAQ come from the germline V gene (reference sequence). J gave up 2 bases and V 3 bases, and 5 bases lay outside the gene matches. The CDR3 sequence is 16 residues long.

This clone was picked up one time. CDR3 nucleotide sequence: TGTGCCAGCAGTGCCGACAGAGGTGGAACCATATATTTT. Its translation: CASSADRGGTIYF. V and J are TRBV6-5 and TRBJ1-3, with D perhaps matching TRBD1 (5 bases). Germline V gene data show CDR1 as MNHEY and CDR2 as SVGAGI. The CDR3 contains 13 residues. V was shortened by 5 bases and J by 10 bases, with 15 bases between the two germline ends.

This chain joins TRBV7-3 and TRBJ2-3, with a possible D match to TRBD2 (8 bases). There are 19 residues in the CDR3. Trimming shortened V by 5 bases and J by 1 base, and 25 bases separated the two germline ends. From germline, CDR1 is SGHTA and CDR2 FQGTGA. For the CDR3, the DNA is TGTGCCAGCAGCCCTATAGGGGGCAGCGGGAGCTCGGGCACAGATACGCAGTATTTT. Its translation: CASSPIGGSGSSGTDTQYF.

CDR3 nucleotide sequence: TGTGCCAGCAGTTTACATCCCTTCAACACTGAAGCTTTCTTT. This translates into CASSLHPFNTEAFF. The chain combines TRBV28 with TRBJ1-1; D call uncertain. CDR3 length equals 14 residues. V was cut by 2 bases and J by 2 bases, with 9 bases left in between. In germline, CDR1 is MDHEN, CDR2 SYDVKM.